A selection of T cell receptor beta chains follows, all from one sample in a study of T-cell memory formation after mild COVID-19. One entry per CDR3 protein results from TCRdb running MiXCR on the 5' RACE reads. Among about 13,000 distinct CDR3 sequences, approximately 19% were seen once, and the ten largest hold 49%. What was sequenced was PBMCs or a T cell subset sorted from them (not recorded which). The source is an adult woman who had mild COVID-19 (a few samples of this study predate the infection). Cell type and time point are not known. Both conserved end residues are part of each CDR3. The D gene is left open where the match is weak. Size values are once, few and many counts, or a class for expanded clones, and some rows have none.

size,D,J,V,CDR3,DNA
many,NA,TRBJ2-7,TRBV5-1,CASSPSGPLEQYF,TGCGCCAGCAGCCCATCAGGACCCCTTGAGCAGTACTTC
many,TRBD1,TRBJ2-3,TRBV20-1,CSASGPGTGETDTQYF,TGCAGTGCTAGTGGCCCCGGGACAGGGGAGACAGATACGCAGTATTTT
many,NA,TRBJ2-7,TRBV7-9,CASSLPGSYEQYF,TGTGCCAGCAGCTTACCGGGCTCCTACGAGCAGTACTTC
many,TRBD1,TRBJ1-2,TRBV5-1,CASSSDRGSGGYTF,TGCGCCAGCAGCTCGGACAGGGGGTCGGGAGGCTACACCTTC
many,NA,TRBJ2-2,TRBV7-6,CASSSFPAGELFF,TGTGCCAGCAGCTCTTTCCCGGCCGGGGAGCTGTTTTTT
many,TRBD2,TRBJ2-1,TRBV29-1,CSARTSGSGDNEQFF,TGCAGCGCCCGGACTAGCGGGAGCGGGGACAATGAGCAGTTCTTC
many,NA,TRBJ1-2,TRBV5-5,CASSLEGSGGGFIYGYTF,TGTGCCAGCAGCTTGGAGGGTAGTGGGGGAGGATTTATCTATGGCTACACCTTC
many,NA,TRBJ1-1,TRBV7-9,CASSLELGTEAFF,TGTGCCAGCAGCCTCGAATTGGGCACTGAAGCTTTCTTT
many,NA,TRBJ2-7,TRBV24-1,CATSNRDEQYF,TGTGCCACCAGTAACAGGGACGAGCAGTACTTC
many,TRBD2,TRBJ2-3,TRBV7-2,CASSLALTSGRSDTQYF,TGTGCCAGCAGCTTAGCTCTTACTAGCGGGAGATCAGATACGCAGTATTTT
many,NA,TRBJ1-4,TRBV9,CASSVGGGAEKLFF,TGTGCCAGCAGCGTAGGTGGTGGCGCCGAAAAACTGTTTTTT
medium-sized,TRBD2,TRBJ2-1,TRBV29-1,CSAPSPLAGGPTEQFF,TGCAGCGCCCCGTCCCCCCTAGCGGGAGGGCCCACCGAGCAGTTCTTC
medium-sized,NA,TRBJ2-3,TRBV5-6,CASSLEGNADTQYF,TGTGCCAGCAGCTTGGAAGGGAACGCAGATACGCAGTATTTT
many,NA,TRBJ1-2,TRBV2,CASSDSRTSGYTF,TGTGCCAGCAGCGACTCCCGGACAAGTGGCTACACCTTC
NA,TRBD1,TRBJ2-1,TRBV13,CASSLTGGSYNEQFF,TGTGCCAGCAGCCTAACAGGGGGTTCGTACAATGAGCAGTTCTTC
many,NA,TRBJ2-1,TRBV7-9,CASSADRERRVNEQFF,TGTGCCAGCAGCGCTGACCGGGAACGTAGGGTAAATGAGCAGTTCTTC
many,TRBD1,TRBJ1-1,TRBV6-4,CASSRLWDFPGQQNTEAFF,TGTGCCAGCAGCCGACTTTGGGACTTTCCGGGACAGCAGAACACTGAAGCTTTCTTT
NA,NA,TRBJ2-2,TRBV5-1,CASSWRAGTGELFF,TGCGCCAGCAGCTGGAGAGCGGGTACCGGGGAGCTGTTTTTT
many,NA,TRBJ2-1,TRBV7-3,CASSLGLNNEQFF,TGTGCCAGCAGCTTAGGGTTAAACAATGAGCAGTTCTTC
medium-sized,TRBD1,TRBJ2-1,TRBV20-1,CSATRPGQEIYNEQFF,TGCAGTGCAACCAGGCCGGGACAGGAGATCTACAATGAGCAGTTCTTC
many,NA,TRBJ2-3,TRBV6-1,CASSEALWGWGDTQYF,TGTGCCAGCAGTGAAGCGTTATGGGGCTGGGGAGATACGCAGTATTTT
many,NA,TRBJ2-7,TRBV29-1,CSVVSGLAPAYEQYF,TGCAGCGTGGTATCCGGGCTAGCGCCTGCCTACGAGCAGTACTTC
many,TRBD2,TRBJ2-1,TRBV7-3,CASSPGSGLAWNEQFF,TGTGCCAGCAGCCCGGGCAGCGGACTAGCGTGGAATGAGCAGTTCTTC
many,TRBD1,TRBJ1-2,TRBV5-1,CASSPGQIVYGYTF,TGCGCCAGCAGCCCGGGACAGATCGTCTATGGCTACACCTTC
many,TRBD2,TRBJ2-7,TRBV6-2/TRBV6-3,CASRAGLTYEQYF,TGTGCCAGCAGAGCGGGACTGACCTACGAGCAGTACTTC
NA,NA,TRBJ2-7,TRBV6-2/TRBV6-3,CASSYSPRAEQYF,TGTGCCAGCAGTTACTCTCCGAGGGCAGAGCAGTACTTC
few,TRBD1,TRBJ1-1,TRBV5-8,CASSPEDRAEAFF,TGTGCCAGCAGCCCCGAAGACAGGGCTGAAGCTTTCTTT
many,TRBD1,TRBJ2-1,TRBV5-4,CASSLPAGGLSNEQFF,TGTGCCAGCAGCTTACCCGCAGGGGGTTTGAGTAATGAGCAGTTCTTC
many,NA,TRBJ1-2,TRBV5-1,CASSLADSFISLNYGYTF,TGCGCCAGCAGCTTGGCCGATTCATTTATTAGCTTGAACTATGGCTACACCTTC
few,NA,TRBJ1-1,TRBV9,CASSVDPSTEAFF,TGTGCCAGCAGCGTAGATCCTAGCACTGAAGCTTTCTTT
many,NA,TRBJ2-7,TRBV27,CASSLSGGISYEQYF,TGTGCCAGCAGTCTTAGCGGCGGTATTTCCTACGAGCAGTACTTC
many,NA,TRBJ1-1,TRBV5-1,CASSFDGTNTEAFF,TGCGCCAGCAGCTTCGACGGGACGAACACTGAAGCTTTCTTT
many,TRBD2,TRBJ2-1,TRBV5-4,CASSLELAGYSYNEQFF,TGTGCCAGCAGCTTGGAGTTAGCGGGATACTCCTACAATGAGCAGTTCTTC
many,TRBD1,TRBJ2-7,TRBV15,CATSRDPSTGGEQYF,TGTGCCACCAGCAGAGATCCCTCAACAGGGGGTGAGCAGTACTTC
many,TRBD2,TRBJ2-1,TRBV9,CASSVDGTSGYNEQFF,TGTGCCAGCAGCGTAGACGGGACTAGCGGTTACAATGAGCAGTTCTTC
many,NA,TRBJ1-1,TRBV2,CASLGYTGPGTEAFF,TGTGCCAGCTTGGGATATACAGGTCCGGGTACTGAAGCTTTCTTT
few,NA,TRBJ2-3,TRBV11-2,CASSLDVWGASGTQYF,TGTGCCAGCAGCTTAGATGTTTGGGGGGCCTCGGGTACGCAGTATTTT
few,NA,TRBJ2-3,TRBV6-5,CASSDWDTQYF,TGTGCCAGCAGTGACTGGGATACGCAGTATTTT
many,TRBD1,TRBJ2-7,TRBV4-1,CASSHAGTAYEQYF,TGCGCCAGCAGCCATGCCGGGACAGCCTACGAGCAGTACTTC
many,TRBD1,TRBJ2-7,TRBV12-3/TRBV12-4,CASSWAGTGAYEQYF,TGTGCCAGCAGTTGGGCCGGGACAGGGGCCTACGAGCAGTACTTC
many,NA,TRBJ2-1,TRBV6-5,CASSYSLAGIQYNEQFF,TGTGCCAGCAGTTACTCCCTGGCGGGAATCCAATACAATGAGCAGTTCTTC
NA,NA,TRBJ2-1,TRBV12-3/TRBV12-4,CASSPRFGVVPNEQFF,TGTGCCAGCAGTCCCCGGTTCGGAGTAGTTCCCAATGAGCAGTTCTTC
many,NA,TRBJ2-7,TRBV11-2,CASSLHSSYEQYF,TGTGCCAGCAGCTTACACAGTTCCTACGAGCAGTACTTC
NA,TRBD1,TRBJ2-7,TRBV2,CASAGQGTYEQYF,TGTGCCAGCGCGGGACAGGGAACCTACGAGCAGTACTTC
many,NA,TRBJ1-1,TRBV12-3/TRBV12-4,CASSPLGSDSEAFF,TGTGCCAGCAGCCCTCTAGGGTCGGACTCTGAAGCTTTCTTT
many,NA,TRBJ2-1,TRBV12-3/TRBV12-4,CASSLGGPNEQFF,TGTGCCAGCAGCCTAGGGGGACCTAATGAGCAGTTCTTC
NA,TRBD1,TRBJ2-7,TRBV7-9,CASSSTGNGYEQYF,TGTGCCAGCAGCTCGACAGGGAACGGCTACGAGCAGTACTTC
many,NA,TRBJ1-1,TRBV7-9,CASSLAVRNTEAFF,TGTGCCAGCAGCTTAGCAGTCCGGAACACTGAAGCTTTCTTT
many,TRBD2,TRBJ2-1,TRBV7-3,CASSPQGLAPYNEQFF,TGTGCCAGCAGCCCCCAGGGACTAGCTCCCTACAATGAGCAGTTCTTC
many,NA,TRBJ2-3,TRBV5-4,CASSSKTDPFGTDTQYF,TGTGCCAGCAGCTCTAAGACAGATCCCTTCGGCACAGATACGCAGTATTTT
medium-sized,TRBD1,TRBJ2-5,TRBV5-1,CASSSVQTGRQETQYF,TGCGCCAGCAGCTCCGTCCAGACAGGGCGTCAAGAGACCCAGTACTTC